This T cell receptor beta chain originates from a study of blood T cell repertoires in COVID-19. TCRdb keeps only in-frame clones here, not all; method: immunoSEQ multiplex PCR. The sample lists some 48,000 clones, roughly 93% occurring once. Germline V CDR1 and CDR2: LGHDT, YNNKEL (reference sequence). This CDR3 spans 16 amino acids. The germline V and J ends were trimmed by 1 base and 8 bases, with 19 bases remaining between them. The sequence came from a man in his fifties or sixties with COVID-19, enrolled during active disease. The sequenced sample was peripheral blood. This sequence joins TRBV3-1 (or the pseudogene TRBV3-2) and TRBJ2-3, with D perhaps matching TRBD1 (6 bases). CDR3 region: CASSQGRDTRGSTQYF. CDR3 DNA sequence: TGTGCCAGCAGCCAAGGTCGGGACACCCGCGGTAGTACGCAGTATTTT.